Sequencing of this T cell receptor (beta chain) was carried out in a study of blood T cells in healthy people across ages. About the research overall: Every two T cells gave about one barcoded beta molecule via template switching.

Donation came from healthy Caucasian individuals in Russia who were aged about 6 to 95. The use of a sample-barcoded 5' primer and a J-beta primer mix characterized a second PCR of about 7 to 12 cycles. TCRdb independently ran MiXCR on the 5' RACE reads; one entry per CDR3 protein. The data contain approximately 800,000 distinct CDR3 sequences, about 37% of them singletons. The CDR3 contains 13 residues. With 4 bases clipped from V and 7 bases from J, the junction kept 2 bases outside the gene matches. Sequences were obtained from blood. The receptor comes from a young man in good health. The chain has TRBV12-3 or TRBV12-4 and TRBJ2-5; 11 bases are shared with TRBD2. CDR3 region: CASSSTSGGTQYF. In nucleotides, the CDR3 is TGTGCCAGCAGTTCCACTAGCGGGGGGACCCAGTACTTC.